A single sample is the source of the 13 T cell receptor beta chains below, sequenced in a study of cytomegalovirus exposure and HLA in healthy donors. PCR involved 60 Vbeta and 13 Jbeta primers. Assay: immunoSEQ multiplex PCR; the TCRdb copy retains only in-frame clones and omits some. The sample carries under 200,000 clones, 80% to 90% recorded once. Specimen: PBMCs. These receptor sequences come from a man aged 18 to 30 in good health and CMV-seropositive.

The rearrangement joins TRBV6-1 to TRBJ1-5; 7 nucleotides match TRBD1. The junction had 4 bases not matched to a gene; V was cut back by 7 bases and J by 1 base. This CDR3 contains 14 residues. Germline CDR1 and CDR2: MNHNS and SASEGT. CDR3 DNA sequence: TGTGCCAGCAAACAGGGGAGGAGCAATCAGCCCCAGCATTTT. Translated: CASKQGRSNQPQHF.

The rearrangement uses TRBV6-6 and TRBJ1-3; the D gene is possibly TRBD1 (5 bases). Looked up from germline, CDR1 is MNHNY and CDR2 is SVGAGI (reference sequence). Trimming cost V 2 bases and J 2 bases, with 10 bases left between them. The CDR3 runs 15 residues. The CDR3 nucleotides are TGTGCCAGCAGTTACCTTGCGGGACCTGGAAACACCATATATTTT. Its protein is CASSYLAGPGNTIYF.

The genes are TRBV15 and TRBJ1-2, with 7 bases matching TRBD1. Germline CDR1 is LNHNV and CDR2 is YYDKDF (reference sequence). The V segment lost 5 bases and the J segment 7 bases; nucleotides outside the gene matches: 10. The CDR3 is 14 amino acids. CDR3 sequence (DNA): TGTGCCACCAGCGTAGACAGGGCCTCCTTTGGCTACACCTTC. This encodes CATSVDRASFGYTF.

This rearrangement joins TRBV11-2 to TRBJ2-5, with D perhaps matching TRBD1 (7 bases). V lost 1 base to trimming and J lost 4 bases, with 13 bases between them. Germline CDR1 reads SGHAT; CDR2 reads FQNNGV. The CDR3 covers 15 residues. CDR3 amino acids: CASSLGRGPAETQYF. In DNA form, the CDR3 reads TGTGCCAGCAGCTTAGGGAGGGGGCCAGCAGAGACCCAGTACTTC.

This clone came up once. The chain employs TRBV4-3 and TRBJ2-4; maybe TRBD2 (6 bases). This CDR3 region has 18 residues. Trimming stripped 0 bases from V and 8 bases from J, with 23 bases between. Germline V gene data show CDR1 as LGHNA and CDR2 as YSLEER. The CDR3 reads CASSQDQTRGGGIDIQYF. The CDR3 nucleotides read TGCGCCAGCAGCCAAGATCAAACCCGCGGTGGGGGGATAGACATTCAGTACTTC.

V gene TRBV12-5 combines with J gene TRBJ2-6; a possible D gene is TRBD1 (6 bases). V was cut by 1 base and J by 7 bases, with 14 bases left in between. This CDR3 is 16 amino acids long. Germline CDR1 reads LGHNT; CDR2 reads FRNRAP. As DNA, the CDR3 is TGTGCTAGTGGTTTGGGACAGGACCTTTTAGCCAACGTCCTGACTTTC. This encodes CASGLGQDLLANVLTF.

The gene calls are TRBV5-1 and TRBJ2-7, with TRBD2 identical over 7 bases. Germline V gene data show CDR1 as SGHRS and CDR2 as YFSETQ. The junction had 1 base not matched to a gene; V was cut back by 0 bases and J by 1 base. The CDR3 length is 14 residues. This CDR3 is CASSLASGSYEQYF. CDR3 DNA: TGCGCCAGCAGCTTGGCTAGCGGTTCCTACGAGCAGTACTTC.

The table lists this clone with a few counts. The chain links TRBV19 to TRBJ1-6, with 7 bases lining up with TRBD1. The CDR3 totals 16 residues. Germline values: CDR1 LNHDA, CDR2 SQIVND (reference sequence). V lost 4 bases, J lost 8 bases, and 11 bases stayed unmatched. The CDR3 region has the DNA TGTGCCAGTAGTACTGACAGGGCCTCCTTGTATTCACCCCTCCACTTT. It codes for CASSTDRASLYSPLHF.

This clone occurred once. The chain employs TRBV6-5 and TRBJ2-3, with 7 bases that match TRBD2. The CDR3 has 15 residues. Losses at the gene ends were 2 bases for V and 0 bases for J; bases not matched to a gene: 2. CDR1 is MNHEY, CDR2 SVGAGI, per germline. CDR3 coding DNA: TGTGCCAGCAGTTACAGGGGACTAAGCACAGATACGCAGTATTTT. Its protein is CASSYRGLSTDTQYF.

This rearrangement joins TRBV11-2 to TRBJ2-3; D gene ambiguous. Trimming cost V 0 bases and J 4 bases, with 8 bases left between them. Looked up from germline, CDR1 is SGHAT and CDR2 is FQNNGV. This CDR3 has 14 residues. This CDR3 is CASSLDRGSDTQYF. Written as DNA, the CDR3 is TGTGCCAGCAGCTTAGATCGAGGATCAGATACGCAGTATTTT.

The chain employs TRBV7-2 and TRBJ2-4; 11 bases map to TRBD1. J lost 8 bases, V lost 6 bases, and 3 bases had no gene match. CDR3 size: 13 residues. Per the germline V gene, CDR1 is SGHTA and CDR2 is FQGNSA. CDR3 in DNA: TGTGCCAGCAGTATGGGACAGGGGGACATTCAGTACTTC. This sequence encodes CASSMGQGDIQYF.

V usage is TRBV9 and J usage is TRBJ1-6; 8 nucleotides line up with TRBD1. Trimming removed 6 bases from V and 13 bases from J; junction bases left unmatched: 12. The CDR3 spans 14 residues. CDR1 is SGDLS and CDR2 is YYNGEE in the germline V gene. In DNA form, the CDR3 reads TGTGCCAGCAATCCCGGGACAGGACTCTCCCCCCTCCACTTT. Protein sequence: CASNPGTGLSPLHF.

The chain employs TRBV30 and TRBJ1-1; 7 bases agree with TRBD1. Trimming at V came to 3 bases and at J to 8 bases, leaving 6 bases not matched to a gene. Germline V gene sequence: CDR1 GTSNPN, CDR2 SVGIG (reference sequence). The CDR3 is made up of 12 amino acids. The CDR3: CAWSPGGSEAFF. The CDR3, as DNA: TGTGCCTGGAGCCCAGGGGGTTCGGAAGCTTTCTTT.